What follows are 29 T cell receptor beta chains derived from one specimen sequenced in a study of early T cells in non-severe SARS-CoV-2 infection. One entry per CDR3 protein, called by TCRdb with MiXCR from the 5' RACE reads. The repertoire holds under 75,000 distinct CDR3 sequences, with 12% as singletons. The specimen sequenced was whole blood. The receptors were sampled from an adult who was a healthcare worker with PCR-confirmed SARS-CoV-2 infection or an uninfected control (not recorded which).

This clonotype was seen repeatedly, ten times or more. The chain employs TRBV19 and TRBJ2-3; 9 positions agree with TRBD1. CDR3 length: 13 amino acids. Germline V gene lookup returns CDR1 LNHDA and CDR2 SQIVND (reference sequence). V lost 6 bases to trimming and J lost 7 bases; unmatched junction nucleotides: 5. The CDR3 protein is CASSPTGGNTQYF. DNA of the CDR3: TGTGCCAGTAGCCCGACAGGGGGGAATACGCAGTATTTT.

This clonotype was detected only a few times. The V call is TRBV15, the J call TRBJ2-3; the D gene is possibly TRBD2 (5 bases). Germline V CDR1 and CDR2: LNHNV, YYDKDF (reference sequence). The CDR3 has 12 amino acids. The ends were cut back, 1 base at V and 6 bases at J, with 5 bases in the middle. The CDR3 nucleotides are TGTGCCACCAGCAGAGGGGAGGATACGCAGTATTTT. Encoded protein: CATSRGEDTQYF.

This clonotype came up many times. Written as DNA, the CDR3 is TGCAGCGTTGAGGGCCATCGGGGCCCCTATGAGCAGTTCTTC. It specifies CSVEGHRGPYEQFF. V and J are TRBV29-1 and TRBJ2-1, with D perhaps matching TRBD1 or TRBD2 (5 bases each). Germline CDR1 is SQVTM and CDR2 is ANQGSEA. The CDR3 loop spans 14 amino acids. The ends were cut back, 3 bases at V and 8 bases at J, with 17 bases in the middle.

There are a few counts of this clonotype. This sequence joins TRBV10-2 and TRBJ1-2; D unresolved. The CDR3 totals 12 residues. Germline assignment: CDR1 WSHSY and CDR2 SAAADI. V gave up 6 bases and J gave up 4 bases, with 9 bases separating them. CDR3 amino acids: CASRSPVYGYTF. The CDR3 DNA sequence: TGCGCCAGCAGGAGCCCTGTCTATGGCTACACCTTC.

This clonotype was recorded at least ten times. This chain links TRBV7-9 with TRBJ2-3, with D unclear. The germline V gene encodes CDR1 SEHNR and CDR2 FQNEAQ (reference sequence). Deletions cut 1 base from V and 2 bases from J, with 4 bases between. The CDR3 has 13 residues. The CDR3 DNA reads as TGTGCCAGCAGCTTAGAAACCACAGATACGCAGTATTTT. It yields the protein CASSLETTDTQYF.

This clonotype occurred many times. This chain joins TRBV7-9 and TRBJ1-2, with a weak D call TRBD1 (5 bases). This CDR3 contains 14 residues. The V gene lost 5 bases and the J gene lost 6 bases, with 16 bases spanning the gap. The V gene's germline CDR1 is SEHNR and CDR2 FQNEAQ (reference sequence). The CDR3 DNA is TGTGCCAGCAGCCTGGCCGACAGTTGGCATGGCTACACCTTC. This codes for CASSLADSWHGYTF.

This clonotype was observed many times. The V call is TRBV7-9, the J call TRBJ2-1, with D possibly TRBD1 on 5 matching bases. The CDR3 runs 16 residues. Trimming removed 4 bases at V and 4 bases at J, with 17 bases between. Germline lookup yields CDR1 SEHNR and CDR2 FQNEAQ (reference sequence). This CDR3 is CASSSQLQGQYNEQFF. In DNA, the CDR3 is TGTGCCAGCAGCTCCCAGCTCCAGGGTCAGTACAATGAGCAGTTCTTC.

Comments on this clonotype: The germline gene is not matched at one end of the junction; a read error may be the cause. The chain has TRBV28 and TRBJ1-5, with D possibly TRBD1 on 6 matching bases. This CDR3 region has 13 residues. The germline gives CDR1 MDHEN, CDR2 SYDVKM. CDR3 bases: TGTGCCAACAGTTTAGGGGGACTACAGCCCCAGCATTTT. It specifies CANSLGGLQPQHF.

This clonotype occurred many times. The rearrangement uses TRBV5-4 and TRBJ2-1; the D call may be TRBD1 or TRBD2 (6 bases each). CDR1 is SGHNT and CDR2 is YYREEE in the germline V gene (reference sequence). The CDR3 has 13 residues. Trimming pared 0 bases from V and 7 bases from J, leaving 8 bases between. CDR3 nucleotide sequence: TGTGCCAGCAGCTTGGGGGGGGCAAATGAGCAGTTCTTC. Protein: CASSLGGANEQFF.

In this sample, this clonotype turned up many times. This chain connects TRBV4-3 to TRBJ2-7, with 13 bases aligning to TRBD2. The CDR3 spans 17 residues. Germline V gene data show CDR1 as LGHNA and CDR2 as YSLEER. J was trimmed by 7 bases and V by 2 bases; bases with no gene match: 11. This CDR3 is CASSQSRTSGSRGEQYF. The DNA for the CDR3 is TGCGCCAGCAGCCAAAGTCGGACTAGCGGGAGCCGTGGGGAGCAGTACTTC.

This clonotype was picked up many times. The V call is TRBV6-5, the J call TRBJ2-7; D remains unclear. The CDR3 is 14 residues long. Germline CDR1 is MNHEY and CDR2 is SVGAGI. The V end lost 4 bases, the J end lost 1 base, and 11 bases lay between the germline ends. CDR3 sequence reads: CASSSPRRSYEQYF. In DNA, the CDR3 is TGTGCCAGCAGTTCCCCCCGAAGGTCCTACGAGCAGTACTTC.

V usage is TRBV20-1 and J usage is TRBJ1-5; D not resolved. Trimming took 5 bases from V and 7 from J, leaving 6 bases between them. The length of the CDR3 is 10 residues. Germline assignment: CDR1 DFQATT and CDR2 SNEGSKA (reference sequence). CDR3 loop: CSAGFQPQHF. CDR3 in DNA: TGCAGTGCTGGGTTCCAGCCCCAGCATTTT.

The genes are TRBV7-3 and TRBJ1-2; the D is unclear. The CDR3 is 15 residues long. From germline, CDR1 is SGHTA and CDR2 FQGTGA. The V end was cut by 5 bases, the J end by 6 bases, with 19 bases between. CDR3 in amino acids: CASSETASSRDGYTF. The CDR3 nucleotides are TGTGCCAGCAGCGAAACTGCCTCATCCCGGGATGGCTACACCTTC.

The rearrangement joins TRBV25-1 to TRBJ1-3; the match to TRBD1 covers 7 bases. CDR3 length equals 18 residues. Trimming removed 1 base from V and 0 bases from J; junction bases left unmatched: 9. Germline CDR1 and CDR2: MGHDK and SYGVNS. DNA for the CDR3: TGTGCCAGCAGTGAATTGGGCAGGGGGTCCCGCTCTGGAAACACCATATATTTT. Translation gives CASSELGRGSRSGNTIYF.

The sample holds many counts of this clonotype. The chain carries TRBV7-2 and TRBJ1-2; D possibly corresponds to TRBD1 (6 bases). Per germline, CDR1 SGHTA and CDR2 FQGNSA. With 4 bases removed from V and 5 bases from J, the gap between germline ends came to 11 bases. The CDR3 runs 13 residues. The CDR3 DNA follows: TGTGCCAGCAGCTCCACAGGGACTTATGGCTACACCTTC. It translates to CASSSTGTYGYTF.

The CDR3 DNA sequence: TGTGCCAGCAGTTTAGGCGGACAGGGGGGGCAAAATGAGCAGTTCTTC. Translating gives CASSLGGQGGQNEQFF. This rearrangement joins TRBV12-3 or TRBV12-4 to TRBJ2-1; 10 nucleotides agree with TRBD1. CDR3 length equals 16 residues. J lost 7 bases, V lost 1 base, and 7 bases had no gene match.

Many counts were recorded for this clonotype. This chain connects TRBV12-3 or TRBV12-4 to TRBJ1-1; TRBD1 is a possible D gene (5 bases). The CDR3 spans 15 residues. The V gene lost 7 bases and the J gene lost 6 bases, with 21 bases spanning the gap. The CDR3 DNA sequence: TGTGCCAGCACCCCCCCCTCGAGGCGGGACTCTGAAGCTTTCTTT. Translated, it gives CASTPPSRRDSEAFF.

This clonotype was observed a few times. The chain carries TRBV6-2 or TRBV6-3 and TRBJ2-2, with 7 bases lining up with TRBD2. The CDR3 runs 17 residues. Trimming took 7 bases from V and 2 from J; bases not matched to a gene: 13. The germline gives CDR1 MNHEY, CDR2 SVGEGT. The CDR3: CASTTRRREGNTGELFF. For the CDR3, the DNA is TGTGCCAGCACCACCAGGCGGAGGGAGGGAAACACCGGGGAGCTGTTTTTT.

V and J are TRBV30 and TRBJ2-3; TRBD2 agrees at 11 bases. Germline assignment: CDR1 GTSNPN and CDR2 SVGIG (reference sequence). V shed 3 bases, J shed 1 base, and the junction held 3 bases outside the gene matches. The CDR3 sequence is 15 residues long. The DNA for the CDR3 is TGTGCCTGGAGCATAGCGGGAGGGCGCACAGATACGCAGTATTTT. Translated: CAWSIAGGRTDTQYF.

This clonotype was counted many times. The chain combines TRBV28 with TRBJ2-7; 14 positions match TRBD2. Looked up from germline, CDR1 is MDHEN and CDR2 is SYDVKM. The J segment lost 5 bases and the V segment lost 6 bases, leaving 9 bases of the junction unmatched. This CDR3 is built from 16 residues. The CDR3 loop reads CASSSVGTSGRNEQYF. The CDR3 DNA follows: TGTGCCAGCAGCTCAGTTGGGACTAGCGGGAGAAACGAGCAGTACTTC.

This clonotype was counted at least ten times. V gene TRBV7-9 combines with J gene TRBJ1-2, with a possible D match to TRBD1 (6 bases). The V end lost 5 bases, the J end lost 7 bases, and 17 bases lay between the germline ends. Germline CDR1 is SEHNR and CDR2 is FQNEAQ (reference sequence). The CDR3 has 14 amino acids. The chain's CDR3 is CASSPGAKLGGYTF. The CDR3, as DNA: TGTGCCAGCAGCCCGGGGGCGAAACTCGGTGGCTACACCTTC.

This clonotype was picked up many times. This chain links TRBV7-2 with TRBJ2-1; 9 bases line up with TRBD2. In germline, CDR1 is SGHTA, CDR2 FQGNSA. The CDR3 has 16 amino acids. Trimming took 1 base from V and 7 from J; bases not matched to a gene: 8. The CDR3 loop is CASSLVPSGMVNEQFF. Written as DNA, the CDR3 is TGTGCCAGCAGCTTAGTCCCTAGCGGGATGGTGAATGAGCAGTTCTTC.

This clonotype was counted many times. V and J are TRBV11-2 and TRBJ1-4; a weak D match, TRBD1 (5 bases). CDR3 length equals 16 residues. The V end was cut by 4 bases, the J end by 4 bases, with 16 bases between. Germline V lookup: CDR1 SGHAT, CDR2 FQNNGV. As DNA, the CDR3 is TGTGCCAGCAGCTCTCGGTTCGGGACGATTAATGAAAAACTGTTTTTT. This translates into CASSSRFGTINEKLFF.

The rearrangement uses TRBV4-3 and TRBJ2-1, with a possible D match to TRBD2 (5 bases). The germline CDR1 and CDR2 sequences are LGHNA and YSLEER. The CDR3 has 16 amino acids. With 0 bases removed from V and 5 bases from J, the gap between germline ends came to 14 bases. CDR3 nucleotide sequence: TGCGCCAGCAGCCAAGATTGGCTAGCAGCCAACAATGAGCAGTTCTTC. Protein sequence: CASSQDWLAANNEQFF.

This CDR3 is CAISETSGWDTDTQYF. CDR3 DNA sequence: TGTGCCATCAGTGAGACTAGCGGATGGGACACAGATACGCAGTATTTT. The rearrangement uses TRBV10-3 and TRBJ2-3; TRBD2 aligns across 8 bases. Trimming cost V 2 bases and J 2 bases; bases outside gene matches: 6. Per germline, CDR1 ENHRY and CDR2 SYGVKD. CDR3 length: 16 residues.

In this sample, this clonotype turned up many times. The chain employs TRBV29-1 and TRBJ1-4; D may be TRBD1 (6 bases). The germline V and J ends were trimmed by 7 bases and 0 bases, with 12 bases remaining between them. CDR1 SQVTM and CDR2 ANQGSEA come from the germline V gene. This CDR3 contains 14 residues. The CDR3 DNA sequence: TGCAGCGGCGGGACATCCGCAACTAATGAAAAACTGTTTTTT. As protein: CSGGTSATNEKLFF.

The CDR3 loop is CASTLRAGEVTGELFF. CDR3 nucleotides: TGTGCCAGCACCTTACGGGCGGGAGAGGTCACCGGGGAGCTGTTTTTT. This sequence joins TRBV6-5 and TRBJ2-2; 7 bases align to TRBD2. Germline CDR1 and CDR2: MNHEY and SVGAGI. The V segment lost 7 bases and the J segment 4 bases; nucleotides outside the gene matches: 12. This CDR3 has 16 residues.

Only a few counts were recorded for this clonotype. The chain is built from TRBV7-2 and TRBJ1-1; D possibly corresponds to TRBD1 (6 bases). CDR1 and CDR2 from the germline V gene are SGHTA and FQGNSA. V gave up 4 bases and J gave up 2 bases, with 11 bases separating them. The CDR3 runs 14 residues. The CDR3 sequence is CASSSRGGNTEAFF. The CDR3 DNA follows: TGTGCCAGCAGCTCCCGAGGGGGAAACACTGAAGCTTTCTTT.

This clonotype was counted only a few times. This chain's CDR3 is CASSYSVAGSTEAFF. The DNA for the CDR3 is TGTGCCAGCAGTTACTCGGTGGCGGGGAGCACTGAAGCTTTCTTT. The chain joins TRBV6-5 to TRBJ1-1; the D is unclear. CDR3 length: 15 residues. Per germline, CDR1 MNHEY and CDR2 SVGAGI. Trimming took 0 bases from V and 4 from J, leaving 12 bases between them.